This is a list of T cell receptor beta chains from one sample in a study of glioma-infiltrating T cells after dendritic cell vaccination. The assay was immunoSEQ multiplex PCR, and TCRdb's table has in-frame clones only and misses some. The sample contains tens of thousands of clones, 75% to 85% of which appear only once. Here the sequenced sample was blood, taken after dendritic cell vaccination. These receptors were collected from a human donor with glioblastoma. Each CDR3 is given with its conserved first and last residue. A D gene is named only where the DNA matches it firmly. A row's size may be missing; if present it is once, few, many or a size class.

v_gene	j_gene	d_gene	abundance	CDR3aa	CDR3nt
TRBV18	TRBJ2-2	-	few	CASSPSASANTGELFF	TGTGCCAGCTCACCATCGGCGAGCGCGAACACCGGGGAGCTGTTTTTT
TRBV10-1	TRBJ2-3	-	-	CASSDSGNTQYF	TGCGCCAGCAGTGATTCGGGGAATACGCAGTATTTT
TRBV7-3	TRBJ2-1	TRBD2	-	CASSLTSGSGNNEQFF	TGTGCCAGCAGCTTAACGTCCGGTAGCGGGAACAATGAGCAGTTCTTC
TRBV6-5	TRBJ1-3	-	few	CASSYAGPSSGNTIYF	TGTGCCAGCAGTTACGCGGGCCCTAGCTCTGGAAACACCATATATTTT
TRBV7-9	TRBJ1-2	-	-	CASSQSVGVYPF	TGTGCCAGCAGCCAATCCGTCGGGGTGTACCCCTTC
TRBV28	TRBJ2-4	-	-	CASELRRGLAGRHIKNIQYF	TGTGCGAGCGAGTTGAGGAGGGGGCTGGCTGGAAGGCATATCAAAAACATTCAGTACTTC
TRBV19	TRBJ2-1	TRBD1	-	CASSRQGREQFF	TGTGCCAGTAGTAGACAGGGGCGTGAGCAGTTCTTC
TRBV1	TRBJ2-4	-	-	CTSSKGSNQNIQYF	TGCACCAGCAGTAAGGGGTCTAACCAAAACATTCAGTACTTC
TRBV7-8	TRBJ2-5	TRBD1	-	CASSIHETGGKETQYF	TGTGCCAGCAGTATACACGAGACAGGGGGGAAAGAGACCCAGTACTTC
TRBV5-1	TRBJ2-5	-	-	CASSLVSGGEETQYF	TGCGCCAGCAGCTTGGTCTCTGGGGGCGAGGAGACCCAGTACTTC
TRBV6-1	TRBJ1-1	-	-	CASSDNTANTEAFF	TGTGCCAGCAGTGATAATACAGCAAACACTGAAGCTTTCTTT
TRBV19	TRBJ1-1	-	-	CASSIGGAFNTEAFF	TGTGCCAGTAGTATAGGGGGAGCTTTCAACACTGAAGCTTTCTTT
TRBV7-3	TRBJ2-2	-	few	CASSSTANTGELFF	TGTGCCAGCAGCTCGACAGCGAACACCGGGGAGCTGTTTTTT
TRBV19	TRBJ2-5	TRBD1	-	CATGQGTTQYF	TGTGCCACGGGACAGGGGACGACCCAGTACTTC
TRBV7-2	TRBJ1-3	TRBD1	few	CASSEQGTGSGNTIYF	TGTGCCAGCAGCGAACAGGGGACAGGGAGTGGAAACACCATATATTTT
TRBV4-2	TRBJ2-2	-	-	CASSQVAGTGELFF	TGTGCCAGCAGCCAAGTTGCGGGGACCGGGGAGCTGTTTTTT
TRBV9	TRBJ2-3	TRBD2	-	CASSVTEGLAGEISTDTQYF	TGTGCCAGCAGCGTAACGGAAGGACTAGCGGGGGAAATTAGCACAGATACGCAGTATTTT
TRBV5-1	TRBJ1-4	-	-	CASSLGEGTKAIEKLFF	TGCGCCAGCAGCTTGGGCGAGGGTACGAAGGCTATTGAAAAACTGTTTTTT
TRBV5-1	TRBJ1-1	-	-	CASSFIGRPPNTEAFF	TGCGCCAGCAGCTTCATCGGCAGGCCACCGAACACTGAAGCTTTCTTT
TRBV6-5	TRBJ1-5	TRBD1	-	CASRTGGRDQPQHF	TGTGCCAGCAGAACAGGGGGGCGAGATCAGCCCCAGCATTTT
TRBV4-1	TRBJ1-2	-	-	CASSHSPLRSTKPNYGYTF	TGCGCCAGCAGCCACTCCCCCTTGAGGTCTACGAAACCTAACTATGGCTACACCTTC
TRBV5-1	TRBJ2-5	-	-	CASSRTGAQETQYF	TGCGCCAGCAGCCGAACAGGCGCCCAAGAGACCCAGTACTTC
TRBV6-1	TRBJ1-2	-	-	CASSGVGEAKANYGYTF	TGTGCCAGCAGTGGGGTCGGGGAAGCTAAAGCTAACTATGGCTACACCTTC
TRBV30	TRBJ2-3	-	-	CAWAGMGDTQYF	TGTGCCTGGGCGGGAATGGGTGATACGCAGTATTTT
TRBV6-6	TRBJ2-2	TRBD1	-	CASSYWDRSAGGELFF	TGTGCCAGCAGTTACTGGGACAGATCCGCCGGGGGGGAGCTGTTTTTT
TRBV27	TRBJ2-1	TRBD2	-	CASGPWRERGNEQFF	TGTGCCAGCGGTCCATGGCGGGAGCGGGGTAATGAGCAGTTCTTC
TRBV25-1	TRBJ2-1	TRBD2	once	CASSEWGTSGPYNEQFF	TGTGCCAGCAGTGAATGGGGGACTAGCGGCCCCTACAATGAGCAGTTCTTC